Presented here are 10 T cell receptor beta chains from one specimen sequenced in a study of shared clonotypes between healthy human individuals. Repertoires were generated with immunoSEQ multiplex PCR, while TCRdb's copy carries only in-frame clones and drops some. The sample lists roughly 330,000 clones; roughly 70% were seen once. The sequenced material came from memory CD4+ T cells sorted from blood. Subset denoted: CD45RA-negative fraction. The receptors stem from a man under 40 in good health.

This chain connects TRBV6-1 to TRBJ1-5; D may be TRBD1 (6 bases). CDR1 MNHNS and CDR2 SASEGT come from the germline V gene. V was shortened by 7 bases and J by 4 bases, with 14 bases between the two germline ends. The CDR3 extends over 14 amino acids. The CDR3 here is CASTHSTGNQPQHF. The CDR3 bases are TGTGCCAGCACCCACTCAACAGGGAATCAGCCCCAGCATTTT.

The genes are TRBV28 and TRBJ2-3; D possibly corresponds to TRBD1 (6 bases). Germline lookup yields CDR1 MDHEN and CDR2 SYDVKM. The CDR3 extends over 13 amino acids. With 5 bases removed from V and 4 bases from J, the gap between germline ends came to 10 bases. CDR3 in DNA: TGTGCCAGCAGTACAGGGTTTCCAGATACGCAGTATTTT. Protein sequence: CASSTGFPDTQYF.

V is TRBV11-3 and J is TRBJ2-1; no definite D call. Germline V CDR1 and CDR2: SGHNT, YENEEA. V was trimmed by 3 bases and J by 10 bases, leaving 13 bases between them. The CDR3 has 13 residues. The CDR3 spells CASSLRQAQEQFF. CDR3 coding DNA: TGTGCCAGCAGCTTGCGCCAGGCGCAGGAGCAGTTCTTC.

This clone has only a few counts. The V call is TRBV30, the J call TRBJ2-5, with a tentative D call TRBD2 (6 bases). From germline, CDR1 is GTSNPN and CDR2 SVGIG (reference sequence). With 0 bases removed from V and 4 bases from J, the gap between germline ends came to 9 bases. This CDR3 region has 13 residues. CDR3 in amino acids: CAWSVGSRETQYF. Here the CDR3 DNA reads TGTGCCTGGAGTGTCGGGAGTAGAGAGACCCAGTACTTC.

The CDR3 loop reads CASSLLAGGNEQYF. The CDR3 DNA is TGTGCCAGCAGCTTATTAGCGGGAGGCAACGAGCAGTACTTC. The chain combines TRBV11-2 with TRBJ2-7, with 10 bases aligning to TRBD2. From germline, CDR1 is SGHAT and CDR2 FQNNGV. V gave up 2 bases and J gave up 5 bases; unmatched junction bases: 3. This CDR3 contains 14 residues.

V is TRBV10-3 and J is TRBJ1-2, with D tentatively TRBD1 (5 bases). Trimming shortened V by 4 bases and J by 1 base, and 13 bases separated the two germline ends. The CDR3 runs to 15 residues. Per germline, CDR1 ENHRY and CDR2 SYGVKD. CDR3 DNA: TGTGCCATCAGTGCGTCACAGGACCTTAACTATGGCTACACCTTC. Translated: CAISASQDLNYGYTF.

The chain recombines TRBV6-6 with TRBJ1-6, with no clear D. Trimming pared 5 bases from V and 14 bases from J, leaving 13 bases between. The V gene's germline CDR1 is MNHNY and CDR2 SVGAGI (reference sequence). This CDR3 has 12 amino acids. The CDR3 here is CASSVQSLALHF. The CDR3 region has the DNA TGTGCCAGCAGTGTCCAGAGTTTAGCCCTCCACTTT.

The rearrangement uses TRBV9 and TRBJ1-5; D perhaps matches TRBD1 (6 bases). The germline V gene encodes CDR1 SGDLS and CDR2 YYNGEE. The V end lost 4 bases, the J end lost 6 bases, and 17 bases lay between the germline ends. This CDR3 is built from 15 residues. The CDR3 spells CASSREGGLVQPQHF. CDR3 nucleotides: TGTGCCAGCAGCAGAGAGGGGGGGTTGGTTCAGCCCCAGCATTTT.

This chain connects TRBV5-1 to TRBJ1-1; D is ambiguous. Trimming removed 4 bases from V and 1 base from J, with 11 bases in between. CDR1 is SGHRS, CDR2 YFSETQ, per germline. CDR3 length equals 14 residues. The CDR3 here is CASSGPFKNTEAFF. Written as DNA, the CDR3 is TGCGCCAGCAGCGGACCGTTTAAGAACACTGAAGCTTTCTTT.

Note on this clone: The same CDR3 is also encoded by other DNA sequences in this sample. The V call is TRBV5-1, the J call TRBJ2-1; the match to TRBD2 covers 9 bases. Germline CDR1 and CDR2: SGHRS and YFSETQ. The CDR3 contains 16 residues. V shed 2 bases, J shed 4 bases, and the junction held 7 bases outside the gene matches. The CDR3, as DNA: TGCGCCAGCAGCTTAGATGGCGGGAGGGGTTACAATGAGCAGTTCTTC. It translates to CASSLDGGRGYNEQFF.